This record covers a single T cell receptor beta chain. Its specific antigen is unknown. Base qualities are not recorded, but no much larger clone differs from it by a single base. The record originates from a study of Ad26.COV2.S vaccination and SARS-CoV-2 variants (dated by TCRdb to the early 2020s). With respect to the entire study: Donors in the vaccine arm were drawn from COV1001, a multicentre, randomized, double-blind, placebo-controlled phase I-IIa trial testing Ad26.COV2.S in healthy adults. A total of 32 samples were included in the TCR-sequenced set, comprising around 19 Ad26.COV2.S vaccine recipients, 5 placebo recipients and 8 SARS-CoV-2 convalescent individuals. The specificity and breadth of SARS-CoV-2-reactive T cell receptors after Ad26.COV2.S vaccination were assessed by TCRbeta repertoire sequencing. Trial participants were randomized into five groups of five: low-dose or high-dose Ad26.COV2.S given once or twice, or placebo on both occasions. Ad26.COV2.S was administered intramuscularly at 5 x 10^10 or 1 x 10^11 viral particles, either as a single shot or as two shots given 56 days apart. Throughout the experiments and outcome assessment, investigators stayed blinded to trial group allocation.

On the study overall, not on this receptor specifically: The study lacked the statistical power to compare responses across vaccine doses or regimens. Compared with placebo recipients, Ad26.COV2.S recipients showed higher spike-specific TCR breadth (P = 0.0014). According to the authors, total T cell responses may have been underestimated by the TCR breadth and depth analyses. Vaccine and placebo recipients had similar non-spike TCR breadth, a finding consistent with the vaccine containing only spike. After vaccination, spike-specific CD8+ and CD4+ T cell responses were reported to show substantial breadth.

The immunoSEQ Assay was the method used to sequence TCRbeta CDR3 regions. After extraction, genomic DNA underwent amplification by bias-controlled multiplex PCR, followed by high-throughput sequencing. The paper's processing steps were these. Collapsing and filtering of sequences were performed to quantify the absolute abundance of each unique TCRbeta CDR3 region. T cell fraction was estimated by normalizing TCRbeta template counts to usable DNA, with usable DNA measured through amplification of reference genes found in all nucleated cells. Repertoire TCRs were annotated as SARS-CoV-2-specific when V gene, CDR3 amino acid sequence and J gene were exactly matched to a known reactive TCR set. The reference SARS-CoV-2 TCR set came from MIRA and was filtered for enrichment in COVID-19-positive ImmuneCODE repertoires, removing public or cross-reactive TCRs. Using the MIRA antigens, annotated TCRs were further analysed by specific ORF or by position within an ORF. Breadth was defined as the number of annotated unique rearrangements divided by the total number of unique productive rearrangements, and depth was defined as the summed frequency of the annotated unique rearrangements. Two-sided Wilcoxon rank-sum tests were used to compare TCR breadth between groups. Held by TCRdb, this immuneACCESS table contains in-frame sequences only and omits some clones. Under half of the omission traces to an unresolved V gene where checked; the cause of the rest is unknown. The V and J calls and the clone size are those of that table, but D and trimming were determined from the DNA. The sample table shows about 370,000 clones, and around 89% are seen once. The ten largest account for about 2% of the sample.

The treatment or condition label corresponds to: some 19 received Ad26.COV2.S at low or high dose, single or two shots; five or six received placebo; per-sample allocation not given. For vaccine and placebo recipients, the sequenced repertoires came from samples collected on day 63 after the first injection. In Cohort 1b, fewer than 30 adults aged 18-55 years were enrolled at a single site in Boston, USA, between 29 July and 7 August 2020. Ad26.COV2.S was a replication-incompetent adenovirus type 26 vector that expressed a prefusion-stabilized SARS-CoV-2 spike protein derived from the original Wuhan strain. The sequence came from a person between 18 and 65 years old who received the Ad26.COV2.S COVID-19 vaccine or a placebo. Specimen: peripheral blood, collected in a trial of Ad26.COV2.S vaccine versus placebo.

The CDR3 region reads CASRGTEAFF. The DNA sequence is as follows: TGCGCCAGCAGGGGGACTGAAGCTTTCTTT. Recombination joined TRBV4-1 with TRBJ1-1; confidence is insufficient to name the D gene. CDR1 is given as MGHRA and CDR2 as YSYEKL, both from the germline V gene. V and J lose 6 bases and 5 bases, and a span of 4 bases separates them. The CDR3 spans 10 residues, from the cysteine through the phenylalanine. Just CDR3 DNA is preserved here, 30 bases in frame from base 1.